One and the same sample provided the 5 T cell receptor beta chains below, sequenced in a study of T cell repertoires in cytomegalovirus infection. No antigens are known for them. From the reads, TCRdb called clonotypes with MiXCR, one entry per CDR3 protein. The repertoire includes roughly 180,000 distinct CDR3 sequences, less than 25% of them detected once, and under 30% sits in the top ten. The source was CD8+ T cells from cultured PBMCs, collected from culture after CMV antigen stimulation. The receptors were sampled from a human donor in good health (CMV status not recorded). Some clones in this sample may be carry-over from other donors' samples.

The chain combines TRBV12-3 or TRBV12-4 with TRBJ2-1; D ambiguous. This CDR3 contains 12 residues. The V and J ends lost 1 base and 7 bases respectively, with 5 bases between them. CDR3 sequence reads: CASSLVQNEQFF. The DNA of the CDR3 is TGTGCCAGCAGTTTAGTGCAGAATGAGCAGTTCTTC.

This clonotype was seen a few times. The chain combines TRBV2 with TRBJ2-3; maybe TRBD2 (6 bases). CDR1 SNHLY and CDR2 FYNNEI come from the germline V gene. The CDR3 has 10 amino acids. The V end was cut by 8 bases, the J end by 8 bases, with 8 bases between. DNA for the CDR3: TGTGCCAGCTTAGCGGTTACGCAGTATTTT. Translated, it gives CASLAVTQYF.

The chain combines TRBV25-1 with TRBJ2-5, with D tentatively TRBD1 (6 bases). Germline V gives CDR1 MGHDK, CDR2 SYGVNS. There are 15 residues in the CDR3. Trimming took off 7 bases at V and 0 bases at J, with 15 bases between the two ends. CDR3 protein: CASTQGGLYQETQYF. CDR3 nucleotides: TGTGCCAGCACCCAAGGGGGTCTGTACCAAGAGACCCAGTACTTC.

The chain employs TRBV6-2 or TRBV6-3 and TRBJ2-7, with D possibly TRBD1 on 5 matching bases. Trimming took 2 bases from V and 3 from J, leaving 14 bases between them. CDR1 MNHEY and CDR2 SVGEGT come from the germline V gene. The CDR3 runs to 15 residues. CDR3 protein: CASSYPRQTFYEQYF. The CDR3 DNA sequence: TGTGCCAGCAGTTACCCCAGACAGACCTTCTACGAGCAGTACTTC.

The V call is TRBV15, the J call TRBJ2-7, with D possibly matching TRBD1 (5 bases). V was cut by 1 base and J by 6 bases, with 13 bases left in between. The CDR3 length is 14 residues. CDR1 and CDR2 (germline): LNHNV, YYDKDF (reference sequence). The CDR3 nucleotides read TGTGCCACCAGCAGAGGTGGGGCCTGGTCCGAGCAGTACTTC. Protein sequence: CATSRGGAWSEQYF.